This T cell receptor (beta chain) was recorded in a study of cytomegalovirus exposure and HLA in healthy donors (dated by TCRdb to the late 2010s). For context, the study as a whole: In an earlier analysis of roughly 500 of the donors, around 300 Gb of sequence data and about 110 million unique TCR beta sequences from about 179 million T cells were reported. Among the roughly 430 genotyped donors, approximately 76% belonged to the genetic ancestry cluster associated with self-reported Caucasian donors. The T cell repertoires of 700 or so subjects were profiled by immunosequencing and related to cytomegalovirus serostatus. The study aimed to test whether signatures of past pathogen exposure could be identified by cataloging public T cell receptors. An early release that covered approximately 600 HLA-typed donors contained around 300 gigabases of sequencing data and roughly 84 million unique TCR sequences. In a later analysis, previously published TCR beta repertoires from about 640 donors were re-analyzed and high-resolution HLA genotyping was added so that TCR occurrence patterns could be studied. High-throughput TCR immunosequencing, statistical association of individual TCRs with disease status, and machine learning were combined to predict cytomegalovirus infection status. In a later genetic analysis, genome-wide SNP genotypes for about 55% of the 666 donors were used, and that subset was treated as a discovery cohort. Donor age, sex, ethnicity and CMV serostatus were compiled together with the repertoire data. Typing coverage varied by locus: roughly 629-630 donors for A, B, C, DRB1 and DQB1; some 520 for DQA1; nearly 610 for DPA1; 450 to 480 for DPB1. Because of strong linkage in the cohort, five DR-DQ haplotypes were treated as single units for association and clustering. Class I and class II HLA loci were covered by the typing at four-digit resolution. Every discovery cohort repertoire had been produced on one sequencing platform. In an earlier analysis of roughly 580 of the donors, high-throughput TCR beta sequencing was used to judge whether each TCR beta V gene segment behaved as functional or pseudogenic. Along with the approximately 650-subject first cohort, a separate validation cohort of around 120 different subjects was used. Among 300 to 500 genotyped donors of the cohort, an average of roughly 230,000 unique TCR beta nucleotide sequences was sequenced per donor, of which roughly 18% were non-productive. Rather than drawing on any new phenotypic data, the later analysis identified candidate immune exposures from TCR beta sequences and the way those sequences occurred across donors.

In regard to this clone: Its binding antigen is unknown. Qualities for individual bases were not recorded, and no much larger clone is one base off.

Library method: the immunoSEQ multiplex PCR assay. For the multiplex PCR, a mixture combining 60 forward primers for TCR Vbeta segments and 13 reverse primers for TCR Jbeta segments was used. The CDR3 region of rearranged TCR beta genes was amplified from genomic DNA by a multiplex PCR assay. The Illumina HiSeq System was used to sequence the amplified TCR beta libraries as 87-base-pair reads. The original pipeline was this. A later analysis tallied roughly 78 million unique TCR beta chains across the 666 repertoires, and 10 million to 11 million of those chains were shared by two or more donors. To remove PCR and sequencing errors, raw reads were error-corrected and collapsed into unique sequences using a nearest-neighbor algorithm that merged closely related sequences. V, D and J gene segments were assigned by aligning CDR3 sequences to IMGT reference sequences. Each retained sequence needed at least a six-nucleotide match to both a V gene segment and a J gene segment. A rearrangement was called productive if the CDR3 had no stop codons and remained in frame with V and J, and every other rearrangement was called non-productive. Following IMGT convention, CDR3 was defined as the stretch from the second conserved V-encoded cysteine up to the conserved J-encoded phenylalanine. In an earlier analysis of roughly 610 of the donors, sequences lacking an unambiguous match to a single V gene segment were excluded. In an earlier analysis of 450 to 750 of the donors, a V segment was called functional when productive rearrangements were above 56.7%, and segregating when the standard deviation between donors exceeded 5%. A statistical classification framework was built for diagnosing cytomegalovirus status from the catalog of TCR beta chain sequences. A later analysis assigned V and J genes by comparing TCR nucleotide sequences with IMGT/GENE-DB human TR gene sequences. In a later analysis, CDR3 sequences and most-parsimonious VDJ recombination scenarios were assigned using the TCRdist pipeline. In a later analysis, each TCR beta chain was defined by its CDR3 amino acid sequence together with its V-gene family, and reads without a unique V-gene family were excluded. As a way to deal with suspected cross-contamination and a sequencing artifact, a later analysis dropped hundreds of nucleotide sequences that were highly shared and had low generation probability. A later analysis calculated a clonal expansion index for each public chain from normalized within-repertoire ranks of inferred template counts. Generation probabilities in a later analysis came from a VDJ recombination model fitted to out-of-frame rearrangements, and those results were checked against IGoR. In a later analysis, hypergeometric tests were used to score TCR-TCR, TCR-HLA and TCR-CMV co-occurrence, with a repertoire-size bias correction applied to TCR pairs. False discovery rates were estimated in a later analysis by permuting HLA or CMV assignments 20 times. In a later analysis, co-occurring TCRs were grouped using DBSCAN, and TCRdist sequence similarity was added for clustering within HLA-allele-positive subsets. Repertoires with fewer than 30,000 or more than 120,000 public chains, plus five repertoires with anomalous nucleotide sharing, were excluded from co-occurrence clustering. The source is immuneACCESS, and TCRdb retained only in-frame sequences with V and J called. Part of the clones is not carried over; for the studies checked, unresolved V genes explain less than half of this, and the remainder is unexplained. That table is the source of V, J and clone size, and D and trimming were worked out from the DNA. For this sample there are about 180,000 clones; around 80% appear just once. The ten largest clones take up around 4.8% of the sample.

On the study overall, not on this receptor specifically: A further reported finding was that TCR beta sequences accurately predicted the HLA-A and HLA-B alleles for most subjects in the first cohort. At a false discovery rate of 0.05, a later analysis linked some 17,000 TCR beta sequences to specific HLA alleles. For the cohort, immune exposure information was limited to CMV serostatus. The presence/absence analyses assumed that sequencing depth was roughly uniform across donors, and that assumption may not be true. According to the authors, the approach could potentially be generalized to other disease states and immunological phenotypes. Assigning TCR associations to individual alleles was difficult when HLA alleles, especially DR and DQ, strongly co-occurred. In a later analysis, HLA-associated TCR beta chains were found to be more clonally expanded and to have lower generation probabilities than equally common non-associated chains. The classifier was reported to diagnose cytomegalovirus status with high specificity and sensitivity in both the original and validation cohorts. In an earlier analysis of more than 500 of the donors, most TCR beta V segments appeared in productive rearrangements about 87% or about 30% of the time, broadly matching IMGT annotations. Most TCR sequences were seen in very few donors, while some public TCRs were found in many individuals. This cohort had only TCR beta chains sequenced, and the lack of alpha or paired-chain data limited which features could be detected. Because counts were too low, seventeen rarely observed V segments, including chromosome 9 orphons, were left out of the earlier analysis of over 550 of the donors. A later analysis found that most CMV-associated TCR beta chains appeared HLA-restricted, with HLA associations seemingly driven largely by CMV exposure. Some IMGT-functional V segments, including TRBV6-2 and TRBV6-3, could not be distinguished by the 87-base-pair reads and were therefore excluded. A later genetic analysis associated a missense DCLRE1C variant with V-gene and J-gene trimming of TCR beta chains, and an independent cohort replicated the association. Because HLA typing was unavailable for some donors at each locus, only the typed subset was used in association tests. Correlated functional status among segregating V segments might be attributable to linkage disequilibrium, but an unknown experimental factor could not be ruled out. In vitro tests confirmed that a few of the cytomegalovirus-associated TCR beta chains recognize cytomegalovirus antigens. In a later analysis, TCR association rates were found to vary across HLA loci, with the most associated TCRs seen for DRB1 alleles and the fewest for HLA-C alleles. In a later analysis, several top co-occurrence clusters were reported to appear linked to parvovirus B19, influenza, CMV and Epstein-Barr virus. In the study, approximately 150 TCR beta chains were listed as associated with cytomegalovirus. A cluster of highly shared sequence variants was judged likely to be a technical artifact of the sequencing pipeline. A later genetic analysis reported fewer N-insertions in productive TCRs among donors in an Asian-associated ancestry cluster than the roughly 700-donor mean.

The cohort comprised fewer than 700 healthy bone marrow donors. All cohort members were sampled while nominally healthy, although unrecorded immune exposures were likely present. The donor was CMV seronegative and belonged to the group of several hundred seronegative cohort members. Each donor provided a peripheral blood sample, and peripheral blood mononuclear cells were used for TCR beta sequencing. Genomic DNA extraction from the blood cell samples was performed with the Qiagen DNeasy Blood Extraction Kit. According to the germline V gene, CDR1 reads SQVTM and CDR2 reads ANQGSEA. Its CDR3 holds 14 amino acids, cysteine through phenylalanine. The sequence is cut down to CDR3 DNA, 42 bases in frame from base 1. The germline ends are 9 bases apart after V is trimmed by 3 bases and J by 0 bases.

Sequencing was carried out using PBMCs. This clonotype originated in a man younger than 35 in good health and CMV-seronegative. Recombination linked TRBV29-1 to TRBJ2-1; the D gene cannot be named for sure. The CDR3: CSVDRRNSYNEQFF. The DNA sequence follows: TGCAGCGTTGATCGCAGGAACTCCTACAATGAGCAGTTCTTC.